The TCR beta chain described here comes from a study of blood T cell repertoires in COVID-19 (dated by TCRdb to 2019 to 2021). Background for the entire study: The collaborator samples originated in the United States, Italy and Spain and spanned the acute and convalescent phases of COVID-19. The samples were drawn from the first 160 participants of the ongoing ImmuneRACE study and from 1,254 subjects provided by 6 global collaborators. Nearly every sample came with metadata listing a de-identified subject ID, COVID-19 status, age in years and sex. The dataset comprised deeply sampled blood TCRbeta repertoires from subjects exposed to, actively infected with, or recovered from COVID-19. Where HLA class I and class II types were available, the types were taken from metadata supplied by the sample provider, not from assay-based typing. A freely available public database, intended as a resource for researchers studying the immune response to SARS-CoV-2, is where the repertoires were released. The prospective study material was composed of cDNA or gDNA derived from T cells, B-cell-depleted T cells, or PBMCs. Study-wide findings and limitations: The quantity of clinical and demographic metadata differed by source and by participant and was supplied without curation.

The cysteine opens and the phenylalanine closes a CDR3 of 16 amino acids. Of the read, only the CDR3 DNA is kept; its 48 bases are in frame from base 1. Trimming takes 1 base off V and 7 bases off J; junction bases not matched to a gene: 9. The germline V gene provides CDR1 MNHNS and CDR2 SASEGT. Note on this clone: Its target antigen remains unknown. No much larger clonotype is one base removed from it; base qualities were not supplied.

In the prospective study, participants were roughly 18 to 100 years old, resided in fewer than 25 geographic areas of the United States, and were enrolled through a virtual design. In the prospective study, cohorts were assigned on the basis of participant-reported clinical history obtained from a screening survey and a study questionnaire. ImmuneRACE Cohort 3 recovered participants were defined by two consecutive negative NP/OP PCR tests, healthcare professional clearance, or symptom resolution. Mobile phlebotomists in the prospective study collected whole blood, serum and a nasopharyngeal or oropharyngeal swab from every participant. Prospective study participants could optionally give additional blood draws and questionnaires over a 2-month period. Before DNA extraction, prospective study blood samples were shipped either frozen or at room temperature. The immunoSEQ Assay, a bias-controlled multiplex PCR, was used to amplify TCRbeta CDR3 regions from genomic DNA. The study's processing was this. Within the assay, amplification of reference gene primers was used to estimate how many nucleated cells each sample contained. To quantify the absolute abundance of each unique TCRbeta CDR3 rearrangement, sequence reads were collapsed and filtered. Productive Simpson clonality was computed per sample as the square root of Simpson's diversity index over productive rearrangements. In its TCRdb copy, this immuneACCESS table keeps in-frame sequences only and misses some clones. Where compared with another copy, unresolved V genes explain less than half of these, and the others have no known cause. V and J calls and clone size are given by that table; D and trimming were obtained from the DNA. The sample yields roughly 130,000 clones; 75% to 90% were counted once. About 2.5% of the sample is in the top ten clones.

This receptor was taken from a woman between 50 and 59 years old who had recovered from COVID-19. The chain couples TRBV6-1 to TRBJ2-7; TRBD1 matches 11 bases in the middle. The specimen sequenced was PBMCs or T cells enriched from blood (not recorded which). The CDR3 region: CASSEVGTGGLREQYF. The nucleotides are TGTGCCAGCAGTGAAGTCGGGACAGGGGGTCTGAGGGAGCAGTACTTC.